This T cell receptor beta chain was observed in a study of blood T cell repertoires in COVID-19. Study at large: Sources were T cells, B-cell-depleted T cells, or PBMCs; the material itself was cDNA or gDNA.

The table came from immunoSEQ multiplex PCR; TCRdb's copy has only in-frame clones and leaves some out. The table includes roughly 230,000 clones, about 83% detected once. Trimming took 5 bases from V and 2 from J; bases not matched to a gene: 10. Germline CDR1 reads SGDLS; CDR2 reads YYNGEE. The CDR3 consists of 15 residues. The chain employs TRBV9 and TRBJ2-7, with 7 bases identical to TRBD1. The sample comprised peripheral blood. The TCR sequence derives from a human donor in a cohort sampled during active COVID-19. The CDR3 loop reads CASSTTTGVPYEQYF. CDR3 nucleotides: TGTGCCAGCAGTACTACAACAGGGGTGCCCTACGAGCAGTACTTC.